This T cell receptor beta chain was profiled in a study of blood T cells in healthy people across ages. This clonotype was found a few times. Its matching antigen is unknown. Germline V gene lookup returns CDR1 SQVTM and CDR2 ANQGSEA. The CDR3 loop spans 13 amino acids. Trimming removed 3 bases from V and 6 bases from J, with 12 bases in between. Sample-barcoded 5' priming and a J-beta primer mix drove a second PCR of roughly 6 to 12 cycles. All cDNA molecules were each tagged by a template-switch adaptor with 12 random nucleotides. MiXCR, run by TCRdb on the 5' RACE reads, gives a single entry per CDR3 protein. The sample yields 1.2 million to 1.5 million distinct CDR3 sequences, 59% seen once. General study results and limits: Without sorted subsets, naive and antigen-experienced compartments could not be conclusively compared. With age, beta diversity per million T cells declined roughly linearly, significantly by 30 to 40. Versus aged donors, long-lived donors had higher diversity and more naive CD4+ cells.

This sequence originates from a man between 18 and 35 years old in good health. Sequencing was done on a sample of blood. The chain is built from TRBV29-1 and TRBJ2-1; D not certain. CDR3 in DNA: TGCAGCGTTGAGGGGTTTGTGGTCAATGAGCAGTTCTTC. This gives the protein CSVEGFVVNEQFF.